Shown below are 18 T cell receptor beta chains from a single sample sequenced in a study of human thymus T cells. Produced via immunoSEQ multiplex PCR; TCRdb's table is partial and in-frame only. The table has 100,000 to 150,000 clones, more than 90% seen once. Thymus was obtained from resections taken during corrective heart surgery. Sequenced sample: thymus tissue. The receptor set was obtained from a boy less than two years old with a congenital heart defect but otherwise immunologically healthy.

The CDR3 loop is CASTPRGPGVSEAFF. The CDR3 DNA sequence: TGTGCCAGCACACCTAGGGGGCCAGGGGTCTCTGAAGCTTTCTTT. V gene TRBV6-5 combines with J gene TRBJ1-1; 7 bases agree with TRBD1. V lost 7 bases and J lost 6; bases outside the gene matches: 14. Germline V gene sequence: CDR1 MNHEY, CDR2 SVGAGI. The CDR3 extends over 15 amino acids.

The chain links TRBV5-1 to TRBJ2-7, with 7 nucleotides matching TRBD2. Germline lookup yields CDR1 SGHRS and CDR2 YFSETQ. The trim removed 8 bases at V and 6 bases at J, leaving 17 bases unmatched. This CDR3 has 15 amino acids. CDR3 residues: CASSVGDGTNCEQYF. CDR3 DNA: TGCGCCAGTTCGGTGGGTGACGGGACTAATTGCGAGCAGTACTTC. The full variable domain, in which reference TRBV5-1 and TRBJ2-7 provide the parts outside the CDR3, is KAGVTQTPRYLIKTRGQQVTLSCSPISGHRSVSWYQQTPGQGLQFLFEYFSETQRNKGNFPGRFSGRQFSNSRSEMNVSTLELGDSALYLCASSVGDGTNCEQYFGPGTRLTVT.

The gene calls are TRBV11-3 and TRBJ1-1; no firm D call. The CDR3 extends over 14 amino acids. V gave up 4 bases and J gave up 2 bases, with 11 bases separating them. Per germline, CDR1 SGHNT and CDR2 YENEEA. CDR3 amino acids: CASSWVYKNTEAFF. CDR3 nucleotides: TGTGCCAGCAGCTGGGTCTATAAAAACACTGAAGCTTTCTTT.

This clone was counted once. The chain combines TRBV6-1 with TRBJ2-5, with 7 nucleotides matching TRBD1. This CDR3 spans 13 amino acids. CDR1 is MNHNS, CDR2 SASEGT, per germline. V shed 7 bases and J 5 bases; nucleotides not matched to a gene: 7. CDR3 coding DNA: TGTGCCAGCACAACAGGGGTCAGGGAGACCCAGTACTTC. Protein sequence: CASTTGVRETQYF.

This chain uses TRBV5-6 with TRBJ1-2; D may be TRBD1 (5 bases). This CDR3 region has 15 residues. Germline CDR1 is SGHDT and CDR2 is YYEEEE. V lost 2 bases to trimming and J lost 5 bases, with 16 bases between them. CDR3 sequence reads: CASSFRGRRGYGYTF. CDR3 sequence (DNA): TGTGCCAGCAGCTTTAGGGGCAGAAGGGGATATGGCTACACCTTC.

This clone has a single count. DNA of the CDR3: TGTGCCAGCAGTTCTAAGTTCGGGTACACTGAAGCTTTCTTT. This translates into CASSSKFGYTEAFF. The chain recombines TRBV6-5 with TRBJ1-1; D not certain. CDR1 is MNHEY and CDR2 is SVGAGI in the germline V gene. The CDR3 sequence is 14 residues long. Trimming pared 4 bases from V and 3 bases from J, leaving 12 bases between.

The gene calls are TRBV10-3 and TRBJ1-3; a weak D match, TRBD1 (5 bases). Trimming removed 2 bases at V and 3 bases at J, with 20 bases between. CDR1 is ENHRY and CDR2 is SYGVKD in the germline V gene. This CDR3 is built from 18 residues. CDR3 DNA: TGTGCCATCAGTGAGAGGTACAGGTCACCAGTTCTTGGAAACACCATATATTTT. Translation gives CAISERYRSPVLGNTIYF.

This rearrangement joins TRBV5-1 to TRBJ2-3; D call uncertain. This CDR3 is built from 15 residues. Germline values: CDR1 SGHRS, CDR2 YFSETQ. Trimming left V 3 bases short and J 2 bases short, with 13 bases between. In DNA form, the CDR3 reads TGCGCCAGCAGCTCCCTATGGGCTCACACAGATACGCAGTATTTT. Translated: CASSSLWAHTDTQYF. Full variable domain (missing parts from reference TRBV5-1 and TRBJ2-3): KAGVTQTPRYLIKTRGQQVTLSCSPISGHRSVSWYQQTPGQGLQFLFEYFSETQRNKGNFPGRFSGRQFSNSRSEMNVSTLELGDSALYLCASSSLWAHTDTQYFGPGTRLTVL.

The chain couples TRBV9 to TRBJ2-3; D unresolved. Trimming stripped 2 bases from V and 5 bases from J, with 6 bases between. Germline CDR1 reads SGDLS; CDR2 reads YYNGEE. This CDR3 spans 12 amino acids. CDR3 DNA sequence: TGTGCCAGCAGCGTCGATAAAGATACGCAGTATTTT. This codes for CASSVDKDTQYF.

The chain combines TRBV10-3 with TRBJ1-1, with D possibly TRBD1 on 6 matching bases. V was cut by 3 bases and J by 0 bases, with 17 bases left in between. This CDR3 spans 17 amino acids. CDR1 and CDR2 from the germline V gene are ENHRY and SYGVKD. The CDR3 reads CAISETRWTDLNTEAFF. The CDR3, as DNA: TGTGCCATCAGTGAAACCCGGTGGACAGACTTGAACACTGAAGCTTTCTTT.

The chain links TRBV6-6 to TRBJ2-7, with a possible D match to TRBD2 (6 bases). The CDR3 runs 14 residues. Deletions cut 5 bases from V and 4 bases from J, with 15 bases between. Germline loops: CDR1 MNHNY, CDR2 SVGAGI (reference sequence). The CDR3 protein is CASSTRDSPYEQYF. DNA of the CDR3: TGTGCCAGCAGTACCCGGGACTCCCCATACGAGCAGTACTTC.

This rearrangement joins TRBV4-2 to TRBJ1-2; 10 nucleotides agree with TRBD1. The V and J ends lost 4 bases and 4 bases, in that order; junction bases with no gene match: 3. The CDR3 totals 14 residues. Germline V CDR1 and CDR2: LGHNA, YNFKEQ. The CDR3 region is CASSPGTGAYGYTF. CDR3 sequence (DNA): TGTGCCAGCAGCCCCGGGACAGGGGCCTATGGCTACACCTTC.

This clone appeared a single time. This chain joins TRBV30 and TRBJ2-2; D unresolved. V shed 1 base and J shed 6 bases, with 6 bases lying between them. CDR3 length: 12 residues. Germline V gene lookup returns CDR1 GTSNPN and CDR2 SVGIG (reference sequence). CDR3 sequence reads: CAWSGPPGELFF. The CDR3 nucleotides are TGTGCCTGGAGTGGCCCCCCCGGGGAGCTGTTTTTT.

V usage is TRBV9 and J usage is TRBJ2-6, with D possibly TRBD1 on 5 matching bases. CDR1 and CDR2 (germline): SGDLS, YYNGEE. V was cut by 2 bases and J by 1 base, with 10 bases left in between. The CDR3 has 16 residues. CDR3 nucleotide sequence: TGTGCCAGCAGCGTCCGGGCAGGGTCTGGGGCCAACGTCCTGACTTTC. Encoded protein: CASSVRAGSGANVLTF.

This clone was counted a few times. V usage is TRBV4-1 and J usage is TRBJ1-5; the D gene is possibly TRBD1 (6 bases). Germline CDR1 reads MGHRA; CDR2 reads YSYEKL. The CDR3 is made up of 17 amino acids. V was cut by 4 bases and J by 3 bases, with 19 bases left in between. CDR3 protein: CASSREVHTGINQPQHF. In DNA form, the CDR3 reads TGCGCCAGCAGCCGAGAAGTTCATACAGGGATCAATCAGCCCCAGCATTTT.

The chain combines TRBV7-2 with TRBJ2-6, with 12 bases fitting TRBD1. This CDR3 comprises 19 residues. V was pared by 5 bases and J by 1 base, with 9 bases of the junction left unmatched. Germline V gene lookup returns CDR1 SGHTA and CDR2 FQGNSA. The chain's CDR3 is CASSADRDRGPSGANVLTF. The CDR3 bases are TGTGCCAGCAGCGCTGACCGGGACAGGGGGCCTTCTGGGGCCAACGTCCTGACTTTC.

V is TRBV25-1 and J is TRBJ1-5; D might be TRBD1 (6 bases). The germline CDR1 and CDR2 sequences are MGHDK and SYGVNS. V was clipped by 11 bases and J by 3 bases, with 23 bases between them. This CDR3 region has 16 residues. CDR3 sequence: CAGAAGQRIYNQPQHF. In DNA, the CDR3 is TGTGCCGGGGCCGCCGGACAGCGAATTTACAATCAGCCCCAGCATTTT.

The CDR3 DNA follows: TGTGCCAGCAGCGTACGGGACAGGGTCAACACCGGGGAGCTGTTTTTT. Its translation: CASSVRDRVNTGELFF. The V gene is TRBV13, the J gene TRBJ2-2; 9 positions match TRBD1. Germline V gives CDR1 PRHDT, CDR2 FYEKMQ (reference sequence). The CDR3 is 16 amino acids. With V trimmed by 5 bases and J by 2 bases, 6 bases remained unmatched. The variable domain in full, completed from reference TRBV13 and TRBJ2-2, reads AAGVIQSPRHLIKEKRETATLKCYPIPRHDTVYWYQQGPGQDPQFLISFYEKMQSDKGSIPDRFSAQQFSDYHSELNMSSLELGDSALYFCASSVRDRVNTGELFFGEGSRLTVL.